The rows below give T cell receptor beta chains drawn from one sample of a study of CD8 T cells in ankylosing spondylitis. Using its own MiXCR run on the 5' RACE reads, TCRdb lists one record per CDR3 protein. Of about 150,000 distinct CDR3 sequences listed, roughly 11% were seen once; the top ten hold about 4%. The sequenced sample consisted of blood, either unsorted or a sorted T cell fraction (not recorded which). The receptors derive from a female donor with ankylosing spondylitis or in good health (not recorded which). CDR3s include the opening cysteine and the closing phenylalanine or tryptophan. Fields, in order: J gene, D gene, clone size, V gene, CDR3 protein, CDR3 DNA. D genes are given only for firm matches. Clone size is shown for a subset of rows, as once, few, many or a class of expanded clone.

j_gene: TRBJ1-6; d_gene: TRBD1; abundance: many; v_gene: TRBV6-1; CDR3aa: CASSHDRGRWDSPLHF; CDR3nt: TGTGCCAGCAGCCATGACAGGGGACGTTGGGATTCACCCCTCCACTTT
j_gene: TRBJ2-1; d_gene: TRBD1; abundance: few; v_gene: TRBV20-1; CDR3aa: CSARDLGGTGLGEQFF; CDR3nt: TGCAGTGCTAGAGATCTTGGAGGGACAGGGTTGGGGGAGCAGTTCTTC
j_gene: TRBJ1-2; d_gene: .; abundance: many; v_gene: TRBV20-1; CDR3aa: CSARGTGRDYGYTF; CDR3nt: TGCAGTGCTAGGGGTACAGGGAGGGACTATGGCTACACCTTC
j_gene: TRBJ2-7; d_gene: .; abundance: many; v_gene: TRBV13; CDR3aa: CASSFRDSYEQYF; CDR3nt: TGTGCCAGCAGCTTCAGGGACTCCTACGAGCAGTACTTC
j_gene: TRBJ2-1; d_gene: TRBD2; abundance: many; v_gene: TRBV29-1; CDR3aa: CSVAMGRVGNEQFF; CDR3nt: TGCAGCGTTGCCATGGGGAGGGTAGGCAATGAGCAGTTCTTC
j_gene: TRBJ2-4; d_gene: .; abundance: few; v_gene: TRBV28; CDR3aa: CASSWVKNIQYF; CDR3nt: TGTGCCAGCAGTTGGGTCAAAAACATTCAGTACTTC
j_gene: TRBJ2-5; d_gene: TRBD2; abundance: many; v_gene: TRBV20-1; CDR3aa: CSATHPSGQETQYF; CDR3nt: TGCAGTGCCACCCATCCTAGCGGACAAGAGACCCAGTACTTC
j_gene: TRBJ2-1; d_gene: .; abundance: many; v_gene: TRBV7-9; CDR3aa: CASSLSRVDEQFF; CDR3nt: TGTGCCAGCAGCTTATCCCGTGTCGATGAGCAGTTCTTC
j_gene: TRBJ1-5; d_gene: .; abundance: many; v_gene: TRBV6-5; CDR3aa: CASSFVQNSNQPQHF; CDR3nt: TGTGCCAGCAGTTTTGTACAGAATAGCAATCAGCCCCAGCATTTT
j_gene: TRBJ2-2; d_gene: .; abundance: many; v_gene: TRBV29-1; CDR3aa: CSVTGNTGELFF; CDR3nt: TGCAGCGTTACAGGGAACACCGGGGAGCTGTTTTTT
j_gene: TRBJ1-1; d_gene: .; abundance: many; v_gene: TRBV10-3; CDR3aa: CAISLQVNTEAFF; CDR3nt: TGTGCCATCAGCCTACAAGTGAACACTGAAGCTTTCTTT
j_gene: TRBJ2-7; d_gene: TRBD1; abundance: few; v_gene: TRBV7-9; CDR3aa: CASPGGYLSYEQYF; CDR3nt: TGTGCCAGCCCAGGGGGCTACCTATCCTACGAGCAGTACTTC
j_gene: TRBJ2-1; d_gene: TRBD2; abundance: many; v_gene: TRBV11-3; CDR3aa: CASSPTSGSRHNEQFF; CDR3nt: TGTGCCAGCAGCCCAACTAGCGGGAGTCGACACAATGAGCAGTTCTTC
j_gene: TRBJ2-5; d_gene: .; abundance: many; v_gene: TRBV5-6; CDR3aa: CASSLVRQGETQYF; CDR3nt: TGTGCCAGCAGCTTGGTCCGCCAGGGAGAGACCCAGTACTTC
j_gene: TRBJ2-5; d_gene: .; abundance: few; v_gene: TRBV20-1; CDR3aa: CSATDIQETQYF; CDR3nt: TGCAGTGCTACCGACATCCAAGAGACCCAGTACTTC
j_gene: TRBJ2-2; d_gene: .; abundance: few; v_gene: TRBV6-5; CDR3aa: CASSYSAANTGELFF; CDR3nt: TGTGCCAGCAGTTACTCTGCCGCGAACACCGGGGAGCTGTTTTTT
j_gene: TRBJ1-1; d_gene: .; abundance: .; v_gene: TRBV5-1; CDR3aa: CASSVGHSSNTEAFF; CDR3nt: TGCGCCAGCAGCGTAGGGCACTCATCCAACACTGAAGCTTTCTTT
j_gene: TRBJ2-1; d_gene: .; abundance: many; v_gene: TRBV12-3/TRBV12-4; CDR3aa: CASSYWGGGNEQFF; CDR3nt: TGTGCCAGCAGTTACTGGGGTGGGGGCAATGAGCAGTTCTTC
j_gene: TRBJ1-1; d_gene: TRBD1; abundance: many; v_gene: TRBV5-1; CDR3aa: CASSLRTGDRLTEAFF; CDR3nt: TGCGCCAGCAGCTTGAGGACAGGGGACCGCCTCACTGAAGCTTTCTTT
j_gene: TRBJ1-5; d_gene: .; abundance: .; v_gene: TRBV6-1; CDR3aa: CASSERPQGGQPQHF; CDR3nt: TGTGCCAGCAGTGAAAGACCACAGGGAGGACAGCCCCAGCATTTT
j_gene: TRBJ2-3; d_gene: .; abundance: many; v_gene: TRBV20-1; CDR3aa: CSAIPPGTDTQYF; CDR3nt: TGCAGTGCCATCCCACCCGGCACAGATACGCAGTATTTT
j_gene: TRBJ2-3; d_gene: TRBD2; abundance: many; v_gene: TRBV20-1; CDR3aa: CSARDRGSGRTDTQYF; CDR3nt: TGCAGTGCTAGAGATCGGGGTAGCGGGAGAACAGATACGCAGTATTTT
j_gene: TRBJ2-1; d_gene: TRBD1; abundance: many; v_gene: TRBV5-1; CDR3aa: CASSTGQGRRYNEQFF; CDR3nt: TGCGCCAGCAGCACCGGACAGGGTAGGCGTTACAATGAGCAGTTCTTC
j_gene: TRBJ2-3; d_gene: .; abundance: many; v_gene: TRBV7-9; CDR3aa: CASSFGAADTQYF; CDR3nt: TGTGCCAGCAGCTTCGGGGCCGCAGATACGCAGTATTTT
j_gene: TRBJ2-1; d_gene: .; abundance: many; v_gene: TRBV7-9; CDR3aa: CASSPQGYNEQFF; CDR3nt: TGTGCCAGCAGCCCCCAGGGCTACAATGAGCAGTTCTTC
j_gene: TRBJ2-3; d_gene: TRBD2; abundance: many; v_gene: TRBV28; CDR3aa: CASMKPIAGATDTQYF; CDR3nt: TGTGCCAGCATGAAGCCCATAGCGGGGGCCACAGATACGCAGTATTTT
j_gene: TRBJ2-5; d_gene: TRBD2; abundance: .; v_gene: TRBV9; CDR3aa: CASSVSGGAETKYF; CDR3nt: TGTGCCAGCAGCGTAAGCGGGGGGGCAGAGACCAAGTACTTC
j_gene: TRBJ2-7; d_gene: TRBD1; abundance: many; v_gene: TRBV28; CDR3aa: CASNDRAYEQYF; CDR3nt: TGTGCCAGCAATGACAGGGCCTACGAGCAGTACTTC
j_gene: TRBJ1-5; d_gene: .; abundance: many; v_gene: TRBV5-5; CDR3aa: CASSLFPTVGNQPQHF; CDR3nt: TGTGCCAGCAGCTTGTTTCCGACGGTAGGCAATCAGCCCCAGCATTTT
j_gene: TRBJ1-1; d_gene: .; abundance: .; v_gene: TRBV23-1; CDR3aa: CASSQSAVTKAFF; CDR3nt: TGCGCCAGCAGTCAATCGGCAGTTACGAAAGCTTTCTTT
j_gene: TRBJ2-1; d_gene: .; abundance: many; v_gene: TRBV20-1; CDR3aa: CSARDSYNEQFF; CDR3nt: TGCAGTGCTAGGGATAGCTACAATGAGCAGTTCTTC
j_gene: TRBJ1-5; d_gene: .; abundance: many; v_gene: TRBV30; CDR3aa: CAWSPGVGAARNF; CDR3nt: TGTGCCTGGAGTCCCGGCGTCGGCGCAGCGAGGAATTTT
j_gene: TRBJ2-1; d_gene: .; abundance: many; v_gene: TRBV29-1; CDR3aa: CSVPGLGHNEQFF; CDR3nt: TGCAGCGTTCCGGGACTCGGCCACAATGAGCAGTTCTTC
j_gene: TRBJ2-4; d_gene: TRBD1; abundance: many; v_gene: TRBV20-1; CDR3aa: CSARTGSKNIQYF; CDR3nt: TGCAGTGCTAGGACAGGGTCTAAAAACATTCAGTACTTC
j_gene: TRBJ2-3; d_gene: .; abundance: .; v_gene: TRBV7-9; CDR3aa: CASSLAGSLTDTQYF; CDR3nt: TGTGCCAGCAGCTTGGCCGGGAGTCTCACAGATACGCAGTATTTT
j_gene: TRBJ1-1; d_gene: .; abundance: many; v_gene: TRBV20-1; CDR3aa: CSARVQFNTEAFF; CDR3nt: TGCAGTGCTAGAGTACAGTTCAACACTGAAGCTTTCTTT
j_gene: TRBJ1-3; d_gene: .; abundance: many; v_gene: TRBV7-9; CDR3aa: CASSDSWGQGNTIYF; CDR3nt: TGTGCCAGCAGCGATTCGTGGGGGCAGGGAAACACCATATATTTT
j_gene: TRBJ2-2; d_gene: TRBD2; abundance: many; v_gene: TRBV10-3; CDR3aa: CAISGTTQGTGELFF; CDR3nt: TGTGCCATCTCCGGGACTACCCAAGGCACCGGGGAGCTGTTTTTT
j_gene: TRBJ1-5; d_gene: .; abundance: many; v_gene: TRBV28; CDR3aa: CASSLGQGINQPQHF; CDR3nt: TGTGCCAGCAGTTTAGGGCAGGGAATCAATCAGCCCCAGCATTTT
j_gene: TRBJ2-1; d_gene: TRBD2; abundance: many; v_gene: TRBV25-1; CDR3aa: CASSGLAGGPAEQFF; CDR3nt: TGTGCCAGCAGTGGACTAGCGGGAGGTCCCGCGGAGCAGTTCTTC
j_gene: TRBJ2-5; d_gene: .; abundance: many; v_gene: TRBV7-6; CDR3aa: CASSYYAKETQYF; CDR3nt: TGTGCCAGCAGCTATTACGCTAAAGAGACCCAGTACTTC
j_gene: TRBJ2-1; d_gene: TRBD2; abundance: many; v_gene: TRBV5-1; CDR3aa: CASSPGGGIYNEQFF; CDR3nt: TGCGCCAGCAGCCCCGGGGGGGGGATTTACAATGAGCAGTTCTTC
j_gene: TRBJ2-3; d_gene: TRBD2; abundance: many; v_gene: TRBV24-1; CDR3aa: CATSPPQGGEDTQYF; CDR3nt: TGTGCCACCAGCCCCCCCCAGGGAGGGGAAGATACGCAGTATTTT
j_gene: TRBJ1-1; d_gene: TRBD1; abundance: many; v_gene: TRBV5-1; CDR3aa: CASSLVAGTGGSEAFF; CDR3nt: TGCGCCAGCAGCTTGGTTGCCGGGACAGGGGGTTCTGAAGCTTTCTTT